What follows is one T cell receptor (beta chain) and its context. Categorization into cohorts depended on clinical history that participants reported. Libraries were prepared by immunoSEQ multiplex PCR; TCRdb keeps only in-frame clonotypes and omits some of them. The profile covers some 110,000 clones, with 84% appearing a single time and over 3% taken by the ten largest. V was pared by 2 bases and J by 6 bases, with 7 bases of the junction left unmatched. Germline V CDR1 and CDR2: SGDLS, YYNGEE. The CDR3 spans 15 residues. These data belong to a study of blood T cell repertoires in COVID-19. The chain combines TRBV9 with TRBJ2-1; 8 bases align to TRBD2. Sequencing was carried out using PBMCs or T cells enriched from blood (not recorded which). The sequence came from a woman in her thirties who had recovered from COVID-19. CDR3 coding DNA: TGTGCCAGCAGCGTTGACGGGAGGGTGGGCAATGAGCAGTTCTTC. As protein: CASSVDGRVGNEQFF.